This entry lists 30 T cell receptor beta chains sequenced from one sample in a study of CD8 T cells in ankylosing spondylitis. TCRdb reanalysed the 5' RACE reads using MiXCR and keeps one entry per CDR3 protein. Of some 330,000 distinct CDR3 sequences in the sample, roughly 8% are singletons; the top ten hold less than 15%. Their cognate antigens are unknown. Study-wide results and limits: Typical of ankylosing spondylitis blood, it appeared, was a TCR beta motif of under 10 highly homologous variants.

The sequencing input was blood, either unsorted or a sorted T cell fraction (not recorded which). These receptors originate from a male donor with ankylosing spondylitis.

In its sample, this clonotype was seen a few times. The chain employs TRBV7-9 and TRBJ2-7; D might be TRBD2 (5 bases). This CDR3 spans 13 amino acids. V was shortened by 5 bases and J by 6 bases, with 14 bases between the two germline ends. CDR1 SEHNR and CDR2 FQNEAQ come from the germline V gene (reference sequence). CDR3 bases: TGTGCCAGCAGCGAGGGCTTTTCCGGCGAGCAGTACTTC. Its protein is CASSEGFSGEQYF. Combining the CDR3 with reference TRBV7-9 and TRBJ2-7 gives the whole variable domain DTGVSQNPRHKITKRGQNVTFRCDPISEHNRLYWYRQTLGQGPEFLTYFQNEAQLEKSRLLSDRFSAERPKGSFSTLEIQRTEQGDSAMYLCASSEGFSGEQYFGPGTRLTVT.

This chain links TRBV12-3 or TRBV12-4 with TRBJ2-3; 11 nucleotides match TRBD1. V was clipped by 6 bases and J by 1 base; unmatched bases: 6. The CDR3 has 16 residues. CDR3 DNA: TGTGCCAGCAGACCCGGACAGGGGGCGGGCACAGATACGCAGTATTTT. Amino acid sequence: CASRPGQGAGTDTQYF.

The genes are TRBV5-1 and TRBJ2-1; 12 nucleotides agree with TRBD2. CDR1 SGHRS and CDR2 YFSETQ come from the germline V gene. Trimming at V came to 5 bases and at J to 5 bases, leaving 5 bases not matched to a gene. This CDR3 is 15 amino acids long. The CDR3 spells CASSWTSGTNNEQFF. CDR3 nucleotide sequence: TGCGCCAGCAGTTGGACTAGCGGGACGAACAATGAGCAGTTCTTC.

The table lists this clonotype with a few counts. The chain recombines TRBV20-1 with TRBJ2-2, with D hard to call. Between the trimmed V and J ends, which lost 6 bases and 0 bases, there was a span of 11 bases. CDR1 DFQATT and CDR2 SNEGSKA come from the germline V gene (reference sequence). This CDR3 region has 14 residues. The CDR3: CSAMTNPNTGELFF. The CDR3 nucleotides read TGCAGTGCGATGACGAACCCGAACACCGGGGAGCTGTTTTTT.

This clonotype was observed a few times. The chain recombines TRBV3-1 with TRBJ2-2, with TRBD2 as a possible D gene (6 bases). Germline-derived CDR1 and CDR2 are LGHDT and YNNKEL (reference sequence). V lost 2 bases and J 5 bases, leaving 15 bases between the germline ends. The CDR3 consists of 16 residues. As DNA, the CDR3 is TGTGCCAGCAGCCAACTTCGGGAGTCACGGACCGGGGAGCTGTTTTTT. It yields the protein CASSQLRESRTGELFF.

There are a few counts of this clonotype. The chain uses TRBV28 and TRBJ2-1, with 8 bases matching TRBD2. CDR3 size: 15 residues. Trimming cost V 7 bases and J 7 bases; bases outside gene matches: 12. Per the germline V gene, CDR1 is MDHEN and CDR2 is SYDVKM. The CDR3 nucleotides read TGTGCCAGCACCCTCCCAGCGGGAGCGGGGAATGAGCAGTTCTTC. As protein: CASTLPAGAGNEQFF.

The V call is TRBV5-1, the J call TRBJ2-7; 7 bases fit TRBD1. Germline-derived CDR1 and CDR2 are SGHRS and YFSETQ. V shed 6 bases, J shed 2 bases, and the junction held 11 bases outside the gene matches. CDR3 size: 15 residues. Here the CDR3 reads CASKLFGTAAYEQYF. The CDR3 DNA reads as TGCGCCAGCAAGCTTTTTGGGACAGCCGCCTACGAGCAGTACTTC.

This clonotype showed up many times. One end of the junction fails to match germline, which may point to a read error. The genes are TRBV5-1 and TRBJ2-2, with 9 nucleotides matching TRBD2. The germline V gene encodes CDR1 SGHRS and CDR2 YFSETQ. The CDR3 is made up of 15 amino acids. CDR3 loop: CASSLGLANTGELFF. The CDR3 DNA reads TGTGCCAGCAGTCTGGGACTAGCTAACACCGGGGAGCTGTTTTTT.

This clonotype was counted ten times or more. V is TRBV28 and J is TRBJ2-1; 10 bases align to TRBD1. The germline V gene has CDR1 MDHEN and CDR2 SYDVKM. The CDR3 sequence is 15 residues long. Germline trimming cut 6 bases from V and 6 bases from J; bases unmatched to any gene: 8. CDR3 in DNA: TGTGCCAGCAGCCCCGACAGGGGGCCCTCCAATGAGCAGTTCTTC. Encoded protein: CASSPDRGPSNEQFF. The full variable domain, completed using reference TRBV28 and TRBJ2-1, is DVKVTQSSRYLVKRTGEKVFLECVQDMDHENMFWYRQDPGLGLRLIYFSYDVKMKEKGDIPEGYSVSREKKERFSLILESASTNQTSMYLCASSPDRGPSNEQFFGPGTRLTVL.

This chain connects TRBV7-2 to TRBJ2-6; 12 bases match TRBD2. This CDR3 is built from 15 residues. CDR1 SGHTA and CDR2 FQGNSA come from the germline V gene. V was clipped by 11 bases and J by 2 bases; unmatched bases: 4. CDR3 in DNA: TGTGCCGGAACTAGCGGGAGGCCTGGGGCCAACGTCCTGACTTTC. It translates to CAGTSGRPGANVLTF.

The rearrangement uses TRBV7-9 and TRBJ1-6, with 9 bases aligning to TRBD1. Trimming cost V 1 base and J 11 bases; bases outside gene matches: 12. CDR3 size: 17 residues. Germline assignment: CDR1 SEHNR and CDR2 FQNEAQ (reference sequence). The CDR3 here is CASSLGPGTGFETPLHF. CDR3 DNA sequence: TGTGCCAGCAGCTTAGGTCCTGGGACAGGGTTTGAGACACCCCTCCACTTT.

The chain links TRBV12-3 or TRBV12-4 to TRBJ2-2; tentatively, D is TRBD2 (5 bases). V lost 5 bases to trimming and J lost 6 bases, with 10 bases between them. This CDR3 is built from 13 residues. CDR3 protein: CASSGLAPGELFF. The DNA of the CDR3 is TGTGCCAGCAGTGGTCTAGCTCCCGGGGAGCTGTTTTTT.

In its sample, this clonotype was seen a few times. The chain joins TRBV9 to TRBJ1-2; D gene uncertain. The V gene's germline CDR1 is SGDLS and CDR2 YYNGEE. V was clipped by 1 base and J by 4 bases, with 8 bases between them. The CDR3 is 13 residues long. CDR3 DNA sequence: TGTGCCAGCAGCGTACAAGGGAGCTATGGCTACACCTTC. Protein product: CASSVQGSYGYTF.

This clonotype was observed a few times. The V and J genes are TRBV7-9 and TRBJ2-3; the match to TRBD2 covers 8 bases. This CDR3 contains 17 residues. Trimming removed 5 bases from V and 0 bases from J; junction bases left unmatched: 10. Germline CDR1 reads SEHNR; CDR2 reads FQNEAQ (reference sequence). This CDR3 is CASSQRERGPSTDTQYF. CDR3 bases: TGTGCCAGCAGCCAGCGGGAGAGGGGTCCTAGCACAGATACGCAGTATTTT.

Only a few counts were recorded for this clonotype. The V call is TRBV5-1, the J call TRBJ1-4; a possible D gene is TRBD1 (5 bases). This CDR3 region has 16 residues. CDR1 SGHRS and CDR2 YFSETQ come from the germline V gene. The V gene lost 4 bases and the J gene lost 1 base, with 14 bases spanning the gap. CDR3 in DNA: TGCGCCAGCAGCCCCAGGGATTTAAGAACTAATGAAAAACTGTTTTTT. Its protein is CASSPRDLRTNEKLFF.

The rearrangement links TRBV4-3 to TRBJ2-5; TRBD2 matches 11 bases. The CDR3 runs 17 residues. Germline V lookup: CDR1 LGHNA, CDR2 YSLEER. Losses at the gene ends were 0 bases for V and 5 bases for J; bases not matched to a gene: 8. CDR3 coding DNA: TGCGCCAGCAGCCAAGATTGGGCTAGCGGGAGGCGGGAGACCCAGTACTTC. Translating it yields CASSQDWASGRRETQYF.

In this sample, this clonotype turned up many times. V is TRBV7-6 and J is TRBJ1-3; D unclear. The germline CDR1 and CDR2 sequences are SGHVS and FNYEAQ. The CDR3 is 12 residues long. Trimming took 1 base from V and 4 from J, leaving 2 bases between them. The CDR3 loop is CASSLEGNTIYF. Here the CDR3 DNA reads TGTGCCAGCAGCTTAGAGGGAAACACCATATATTTT.

In its sample, this clonotype was seen a few times. This rearrangement joins TRBV20-1 to TRBJ2-5; D ambiguous. Trimming took off 3 bases at V and 5 bases at J, with 7 bases between the two ends. Germline CDR1 and CDR2: DFQATT and SNEGSKA (reference sequence). The CDR3 has 11 amino acids. The CDR3 here is CSARRWETQYF. The CDR3 DNA follows: TGCAGTGCTAGGCGGTGGGAGACCCAGTACTTC.

The gene calls are TRBV11-2 and TRBJ2-5, with unresolved D. V dropped 6 bases and J dropped 5 bases, with 25 bases sitting between them. Germline V gene data show CDR1 as SGHAT and CDR2 as FQNNGV. The CDR3 has 17 amino acids. The CDR3 nucleotides are TGTGCCAGCAGGCAAAGTCCGGGCCGAAGGAGTGGGGAGACCCAGTACTTC. Residues: CASRQSPGRRSGETQYF.

The chain combines TRBV5-1 with TRBJ2-3, with 7 bases matching TRBD1. V dropped 4 bases and J dropped 2; count of bases not matched to a gene: 4. The CDR3 extends over 14 amino acids. The germline V gene encodes CDR1 SGHRS and CDR2 YFSETQ. The CDR3 here is CASSDRVNTDTQYF. CDR3 DNA: TGCGCCAGCAGCGACAGGGTTAACACAGATACGCAGTATTTT.

The chain carries TRBV20-1 and TRBJ2-7; maybe TRBD1 (6 bases). The CDR3 has 11 amino acids. V was clipped by 5 bases and J by 6 bases, with 11 bases between them. Looked up from germline, CDR1 is DFQATT and CDR2 is SNEGSKA (reference sequence). CDR3 in amino acids: CSASRGGEQYF. Written as DNA, the CDR3 is TGCAGTGCTTCCCGAGGGGGCGAGCAGTACTTC.

This chain connects TRBV7-8 to TRBJ1-5; D call uncertain. The length of the CDR3 is 16 residues. V was clipped by 1 base and J by 3 bases, with 13 bases between them. CDR1 and CDR2 (germline): SGHVS, FQNEAQ. The CDR3 DNA reads TGTGCCAGCAGCTTAGGAGCGGGAGGGTTCAATCAGCCCCAGCATTTT. Its translation: CASSLGAGGFNQPQHF. The entire variable domain, with the rest obtained from reference TRBV7-8 and TRBJ1-5, is as follows: GAGVSQSPRYKVAKRGQDVALRCDPISGHVSLFWYQQALGQGPEFLTYFQNEAQLDKSGLPSDRFFAERPEGSVSTLKIQRTQQEDSAVYLCASSLGAGGFNQPQHFGDGTRLSIL.

This clonotype was seen repeatedly, ten times or more. The chain's CDR3 is CASSPQSSYEQYF. CDR3 sequence (DNA): TGTGCCAGCAGCCCCCAGTCGTCCTACGAGCAGTACTTC. V and J are TRBV11-2 and TRBJ2-7; no clear D gene. V was clipped by 5 bases and J by 1 base, with 9 bases between them. Germline V gives CDR1 SGHAT, CDR2 FQNNGV. This CDR3 comprises 13 residues.

This clonotype was seen a handful of times. The chain employs TRBV29-1 and TRBJ2-7, with 10 bases fitting TRBD1. Germline V lookup: CDR1 SQVTM, CDR2 ANQGSEA. This CDR3 region has 14 residues. Unmatched junction bases numbered 5, after V lost 6 bases and J lost 0 bases. DNA for the CDR3: TGCAGCGTAGGGACAGGGGCCTTCTCCTACGAGCAGTACTTC. Amino acid sequence: CSVGTGAFSYEQYF.

The chain couples TRBV15 to TRBJ2-7; 7 bases map to TRBD1. V was clipped by 4 bases and J by 5 bases; unmatched bases: 5. Looked up from germline, CDR1 is LNHNV and CDR2 is YYDKDF (reference sequence). The CDR3 consists of 13 residues. Here the CDR3 DNA reads TGTGCCACCAGCACAAGGGACAGCCACGAGCAGTACTTC. This sequence encodes CATSTRDSHEQYF.

This clonotype was seen many times. The chain couples TRBV21-1 to TRBJ2-7; the table assigns TRBD2, which was not confirmed against the DNA. TRBV21-1 has pseudogene status. The length of the CDR3 is 15 residues. The CDR3 loop reads CASIYVRDYSYEQYF. CDR3 DNA sequence: TGTGCCAGCATCTATGTCCGGGACTATTCCTACGAGCAGTACTTC.

This chain joins TRBV5-5 and TRBJ2-1; D not certain. The CDR3 consists of 11 residues. The V and J ends lost 2 bases and 14 bases respectively, with 11 bases between them. Germline assignment: CDR1 SGHKS and CDR2 YYEKEE (reference sequence). The CDR3 nucleotides are TGTGCCAGCAGCTTTCCCCACTCCGAGTTCTTC. Its translation is CASSFPHSEFF. Looking up the rest from reference TRBV5-5 and TRBJ2-1 gives the full variable domain: DAGVTQSPTHLIKTRGQQVTLRCSPISGHKSVSWYQQVLGQGPQFIFQYYEKEERGRGNFPDRFSARQFPNYSSELNVNALLLGDSALYLCASSFPHSEFFGPGTRLTVL.

This chain links TRBV3-1 with TRBJ2-7; a weak D match, TRBD2 (5 bases). This CDR3 region has 15 residues. CDR1 and CDR2 from the germline V gene are LGHDT and YNNKEL (reference sequence). Trimming removed 0 bases from V and 4 bases from J, with 13 bases in between. The CDR3 coding sequence is TGTGCCAGCAGCCAAGATCCCCCCACGGGGTACGAGCAGTACTTC. Translating gives CASSQDPPTGYEQYF.

This clonotype came up a few times. The V gene is TRBV15, the J gene TRBJ2-7; D is tentatively TRBD1 or TRBD2 (5 bases each). The CDR3 length is 16 residues. With 2 bases removed from V and 6 bases from J, the gap between germline ends came to 20 bases. Germline-derived CDR1 and CDR2 are LNHNV and YYDKDF (reference sequence). CDR3 region: CATSRRPPGTTVEQYF. CDR3 DNA: TGTGCCACCAGCAGACGACCACCCGGGACCACCGTCGAGCAGTACTTC.

Comments on this clonotype: A read error is possible here, since a much larger clone lies one base away. This chain uses TRBV20-1 with TRBJ2-7; maybe TRBD1 (5 bases). The germline V gene has CDR1 DFQATT and CDR2 SNEGSKA (reference sequence). V shed 7 bases and J shed 0 bases, with 16 bases lying between them. This CDR3 has 14 residues. CDR3 loop: CSGSIQGASYEQYF. The CDR3 DNA sequence: TGCAGTGGTAGTATTCAGGGTGCCTCCTACGAGCAGTACTTC.